These 32 T cell receptor beta chains came from one sample sequenced in a study of cytomegalovirus exposure and HLA in healthy donors. Primers for the PCR totalled 60 Vbeta and 13 Jbeta. Assay used: immunoSEQ multiplex PCR; TCRdb lists only in-frame clones, some missing. This sample carries under 200,000 clones, 70% to 80% of them seen once, and the ten largest clones take 2.2%. Sequencing was carried out using PBMCs. Source of these receptors: a man in his fifties or sixties in good health and CMV-seropositive.

This clone has only a few counts. This rearrangement joins TRBV6-1 to TRBJ2-3, with D maybe TRBD2 (6 bases). The CDR3 sequence is 14 residues long. V lost 7 bases and J 2 bases, leaving 13 bases between the germline ends. From germline, CDR1 is MNHNS and CDR2 SASEGT. The CDR3 DNA reads TGTGCCAGCATGGGGCGGGGACTCACAGATACGCAGTATTTT. Translated: CASMGRGLTDTQYF.

The CDR3 reads CASSYDFRGGDEKLFF. CDR3 nucleotides: TGTGCCAGCAGTTACGACTTCCGGGGGGGGGATGAAAAACTGTTTTTT. The chain carries TRBV6-6 and TRBJ1-4; TRBD1 is a possible D gene (5 bases). Between the trimmed V and J ends, which lost 2 bases and 6 bases, there was a span of 16 bases. Germline values: CDR1 MNHNY, CDR2 SVGAGI (reference sequence). The CDR3 contains 16 residues.

This chain connects TRBV28 to TRBJ2-3; 11 nucleotides align to TRBD2. This CDR3 region has 17 residues. V shed 10 bases, J shed 0 bases, and the junction held 12 bases outside the gene matches. Germline-derived CDR1 and CDR2 are MDHEN and SYDVKM. The CDR3 DNA is TGTGCCATCTTACCGGGACTAGCGGCGAGTAGCACAGATACGCAGTATTTT. The encoded protein is CAILPGLAASSTDTQYF.

Points on this clone: The junction does not match germline at one end; this may be a read error. The J gene is TRBJ1-2, the V gene TRBV6-5, with 7 positions matching TRBD1. CDR1 and CDR2 from the germline V gene are MNHEY and SVGAGI. The CDR3 sequence is 14 residues long. The CDR3 DNA reads TGTGCCAGCAGTTACGACAGGGATGTAGGTGGCTACTCCTTC. Translation: CASSYDRDVGGYSF.

This rearrangement joins TRBV5-1 to TRBJ2-2; 8 positions agree with TRBD1. This CDR3 has 14 amino acids. Germline V gives CDR1 SGHRS, CDR2 YFSETQ. The J segment lost 5 bases and the V segment lost 3 bases, leaving 3 bases of the junction unmatched. This CDR3 reads CASSSGQGTGELFF. DNA of the CDR3: TGCGCCAGCAGCTCCGGACAGGGAACCGGGGAGCTGTTTTTT.

Worth noting for this clone: The sample holds other DNA sequences that translate to the same CDR3. The rearrangement joins TRBV19 to TRBJ2-7; D may be TRBD1 (5 bases). Between the trimmed V and J ends, which lost 2 bases and 2 bases, there was a span of 10 bases. The germline CDR1 and CDR2 sequences are LNHDA and SQIVND (reference sequence). The CDR3 sequence is 14 residues long. CDR3 sequence: CASSIQGGTYEQYF. DNA for the CDR3: TGTGCCAGTAGTATACAGGGTGGCACCTACGAGCAGTACTTC. Based on the CDR3 plus reference TRBV19 and TRBJ2-7, the full variable domain is DGGITQSPKYLFRKEGQNVTLSCEQNLNHDAMYWYRQDPGQGLRLIYYSQIVNDFQKGDIAEGYSVSREKKESFPLTVTSAQKNPTAFYLCASSIQGGTYEQYFGPGTRLTVT.

This clone was counted a few times. The chain has TRBV5-5 and TRBJ2-7, with 9 bases aligning to TRBD2. This CDR3 spans 17 amino acids. CDR1 SGHKS and CDR2 YYEKEE come from the germline V gene (reference sequence). V shed 3 bases and J 2 bases; nucleotides not matched to a gene: 12. The CDR3 DNA sequence: TGTGCCAGCAGCTGGAGGTCAAGCGGGGGGCTTGCCTACGAGCAGTACTTC. Protein product: CASSWRSSGGLAYEQYF.

The chain carries TRBV5-4 and TRBJ1-1, with TRBD1 identical over 7 bases. Germline-derived CDR1 and CDR2 are SGHNT and YYREEE (reference sequence). The CDR3 loop spans 19 amino acids. Germline trimming cut 4 bases from V and 5 bases from J; bases unmatched to any gene: 23. CDR3 amino acids: CASSPGGVAGGISGTEAFF. CDR3 DNA sequence: TGTGCCAGCAGCCCGGGCGGGGTGGCAGGGGGTATCAGTGGGACTGAAGCTTTCTTT.

This clone was seen a single time. The chain recombines TRBV7-2 with TRBJ1-1, with D tentatively TRBD1 (6 bases). Germline V gives CDR1 SGHTA, CDR2 FQGNSA. The V end lost 4 bases, the J end lost 8 bases, and 26 bases lay between the germline ends. CDR3 length: 17 residues. CDR3 loop: CASSSKGGAFTTTEAFF. The DNA of the CDR3 is TGTGCCAGCAGCTCAAAGGGGGGGGCATTTACAACCACCGAAGCTTTCTTT.

The chain employs TRBV5-8 and TRBJ1-1; D perhaps matches TRBD1 (6 bases). The CDR3 is 12 residues long. CDR1 is SGHTS, CDR2 YDEGEE, per germline. V lost 9 bases to trimming and J lost 4 bases, with 13 bases between them. The CDR3 region has the DNA TGTGCCACATACAGGGCCCCCACTGAAGCTTTCTTT. This encodes CATYRAPTEAFF.

The rearrangement uses TRBV14 and TRBJ1-1; a weak D match, TRBD1 (6 bases). Germline V gene sequence: CDR1 SGHDN, CDR2 FVKESK. This CDR3 is built from 14 residues. The V end lost 4 bases, the J end lost 1 base, and 10 bases lay between the germline ends. DNA of the CDR3: TGTGCCAGCAGCCTTGTACAGGGGAACACTGAAGCTTTCTTT. Residues: CASSLVQGNTEAFF.

The V call is TRBV19, the J call TRBJ1-2; 10 positions agree with TRBD1. The CDR3 spans 14 residues. Looked up from germline, CDR1 is LNHDA and CDR2 is SQIVND (reference sequence). Losses at the gene ends were 6 bases for V and 5 bases for J; bases not matched to a gene: 6. The DNA of the CDR3 is TGTGCCAGTAGCTCCGGACAGGGGGTTTATGGCTACACCTTC. As protein: CASSSGQGVYGYTF. Full variable domain (rest looked up from reference TRBV19 and TRBJ1-2): DGGITQSPKYLFRKEGQNVTLSCEQNLNHDAMYWYRQDPGQGLRLIYYSQIVNDFQKGDIAEGYSVSREKKESFPLTVTSAQKNPTAFYLCASSSGQGVYGYTFGSGTRLTVV.

The rearrangement uses TRBV21-1 and TRBJ2-1; TRBD2 is the table's D call, not checked against the DNA. TRBV21-1 is designated a pseudogene. The CDR3 is made up of 12 amino acids. This CDR3 is CASSNRTQPRFF. The CDR3 DNA reads TGTGCCAGCAGCAACCGGACTCAACCACGGTTCTTC.

The rearrangement joins TRBV7-9 to TRBJ1-1, with a tentative D call TRBD1 (6 bases). Germline values: CDR1 SEHNR, CDR2 FQNEAQ (reference sequence). Trimming cost V 6 bases and J 0 bases, with 14 bases left between them. The CDR3 loop spans 15 amino acids. This CDR3 is CASRPTGGLNTEAFF. CDR3 coding DNA: TGTGCCAGCAGACCCACGGGGGGCCTGAACACTGAAGCTTTCTTT.

The chain joins TRBV5-1 to TRBJ2-7, with 9 positions matching TRBD1. Trimming removed 4 bases from V and 3 bases from J; junction bases left unmatched: 5. Germline assignment: CDR1 SGHRS and CDR2 YFSETQ. The CDR3 has 14 amino acids. DNA of the CDR3: TGCGCCAGCAGCGCGGGGACAGGGAGCTACGAGCAGTACTTC. Protein sequence: CASSAGTGSYEQYF.

The CDR3 loop reads CAIRDPGGTQYF. The CDR3, as DNA: TGTGCCATCAGGGACCCGGGGGGGACCCAGTACTTC. The chain combines TRBV10-3 with TRBJ2-5; 7 bases line up with TRBD2. J gave up 7 bases and V 6 bases, and 5 bases lay outside the gene matches. Germline CDR1 reads ENHRY; CDR2 reads SYGVKD. The CDR3 contains 12 residues.

V usage is TRBV5-4 and J usage is TRBJ2-2, with a tentative D call TRBD1 (6 bases). The CDR3 is 13 amino acids. CDR1 is SGHNT and CDR2 is YYREEE in the germline V gene (reference sequence). Trimming pared 0 bases from V and 8 bases from J, leaving 8 bases between. CDR3 DNA: TGTGCCAGCAGCTTGGTGGGGGCGGGGGAGCTGTTTTTT. It specifies CASSLVGAGELFF.

The V call is TRBV11-3, the J call TRBJ2-7, with 8 nucleotides matching TRBD1. Germline V lookup: CDR1 SGHNT, CDR2 YENEEA. CDR3 length: 14 amino acids. V dropped 5 bases and J dropped 2; count of bases not matched to a gene: 5. For the CDR3, the DNA is TGTGCCAGCAGCAAAGGACAGGGCCCCTACGAGCAGTACTTC. This translates into CASSKGQGPYEQYF. Looking up the rest from reference TRBV11-3 and TRBJ2-7 gives the full variable domain: EAGVVQSPRYKIIEKKQPVAFWCNPISGHNTLYWYLQNLGQGPELLIRYENEEAVDDSQLPKDRFSAERLKGVDSTLKIQPAELGDSAVYLCASSKGQGPYEQYFGPGTRLTVT.

The V and J genes are TRBV9 and TRBJ2-1; 9 nucleotides line up with TRBD2. Germline lookup yields CDR1 SGDLS and CDR2 YYNGEE. CDR3 length: 15 residues. The V gene end was trimmed by 2 bases and the J gene end by 9 bases; junction bases not matched to a gene: 9. CDR3: CASSVSSGDSFEQFF. CDR3 nucleotides: TGTGCCAGCAGCGTCTCTAGCGGGGATTCATTTGAGCAGTTCTTC.

This chain connects TRBV4-3 to TRBJ2-1; TRBD1 aligns across 9 bases. Germline V gene lookup returns CDR1 LGHNA and CDR2 YSLEER. The CDR3 has 13 amino acids. Trimming removed 3 bases from V and 7 bases from J; junction bases left unmatched: 1. The CDR3 region is CASSQGQGNEQFF. DNA for the CDR3: TGCGCCAGCAGCCAGGGACAGGGAAATGAGCAGTTCTTC.

The J gene is TRBJ1-5, the V gene TRBV4-1; D is undetermined. V was clipped by 1 base and J by 0 bases, with 10 bases between them. Germline V CDR1 and CDR2: MGHRA, YSYEKL. CDR3 length equals 16 residues. The CDR3 is CASSQGAASSNQPQHF. The CDR3 DNA follows: TGCGCCAGCAGCCAAGGTGCGGCAAGTAGCAATCAGCCCCAGCATTTT.

The genes are TRBV7-9 and TRBJ2-1; TRBD2 agrees at 11 bases. The ends lost 4 bases at V and 2 bases at J; junction bases unmatched: 4. Germline CDR1 reads SEHNR; CDR2 reads FQNEAQ (reference sequence). The CDR3 loop spans 16 amino acids. CDR3 DNA: TGTGCCAGCAGCTCCACTAGCGGGGGCCCCTACAATGAGCAGTTCTTC. Translation gives CASSSTSGGPYNEQFF. The entire variable domain, with the rest obtained from reference TRBV7-9 and TRBJ2-1, is as follows: DTGVSQNPRHKITKRGQNVTFRCDPISEHNRLYWYRQTLGQGPEFLTYFQNEAQLEKSRLLSDRFSAERPKGSFSTLEIQRTEQGDSAMYLCASSSTSGGPYNEQFFGPGTRLTVL.

The chain uses TRBV10-1 and TRBJ2-2; 9 bases fit TRBD2. J lost 4 bases, V lost 4 bases, and 7 bases had no gene match. Germline assignment: CDR1 WNHNN and CDR2 SYGVQD (reference sequence). The CDR3 loop spans 16 amino acids. CDR3 sequence reads: CASSAGTSRVTGELFF. The CDR3 DNA follows: TGCGCCAGCAGTGCCGGGACTAGCAGGGTCACCGGGGAGCTGTTTTTT.

V is TRBV7-3 and J is TRBJ2-7; 9 nucleotides match TRBD2. Germline lookup yields CDR1 SGHTA and CDR2 FQGTGA. V shed 1 base, J shed 5 bases, and the junction held 6 bases outside the gene matches. This CDR3 is 15 amino acids long. CDR3 in amino acids: CASSLKAGGPDEQYF. CDR3 DNA: TGTGCCAGCAGCTTAAAGGCGGGGGGGCCTGACGAGCAGTACTTC.

This chain uses TRBV11-2 with TRBJ1-1; 8 bases are a match to TRBD1. The J segment lost 1 base and the V segment lost 5 bases, leaving 9 bases of the junction unmatched. This CDR3 is built from 16 residues. Germline V lookup: CDR1 SGHAT, CDR2 FQNNGV. The CDR3 sequence is CASSRGGQGQNTEAFF. The CDR3 coding sequence is TGTGCCAGCAGCCGAGGAGGACAGGGCCAGAACACTGAAGCTTTCTTT.

This chain connects TRBV7-9 to TRBJ2-4, with D perhaps TRBD2 (5 bases). The CDR3 consists of 15 residues. CDR1 is SEHNR, CDR2 FQNEAQ, per germline (reference sequence). Trimming stripped 0 bases from V and 5 bases from J, with 11 bases between. Written as DNA, the CDR3 is TGTGCCAGCAGCTTAGCGTCGGGGTTCGAAAACATTCAGTACTTC. Translation: CASSLASGFENIQYF.

CDR3 nucleotides: TGTGCCAGGGACAGGGGGCACGAGCAGTACTTC. This translates into CARDRGHEQYF. The chain joins TRBV6-6 to TRBJ2-7, with 11 bases aligning to TRBD1. The J segment lost 5 bases and the V segment lost 9 bases, leaving 0 bases of the junction unmatched. CDR3 length: 11 residues. Germline V CDR1 and CDR2: MNHNY, SVGAGI (reference sequence).

The V call is TRBV7-2, the J call TRBJ2-5, with 9 bases fitting TRBD2. V lost 1 base, J lost 5 bases, and 8 bases stayed unmatched. CDR1 SGHTA and CDR2 FQGNSA come from the germline V gene. The CDR3 spans 16 residues. CDR3 coding DNA: TGTGCCAGCAGCTTAGGGTGGCGGGGGGGCTGGGAGACCCAGTACTTC. It codes for CASSLGWRGGWETQYF. Drawing the rest from reference TRBV7-2 and TRBJ2-5, the complete variable domain is GAGVSQSPSNKVTEKGKDVELRCDPISGHTALYWYRQSLGQGLEFLIYFQGNSAPDKSGLPSDRFSAERTGGSVSTLTIQRTQQEDSAVYLCASSLGWRGGWETQYFGPGTRLLVL.

V usage is TRBV5-1 and J usage is TRBJ2-1; the D gene is possibly TRBD2 (5 bases). The CDR3 contains 13 residues. Trimming took 1 base from V and 10 from J, leaving 12 bases between them. The germline CDR1 and CDR2 sequences are SGHRS and YFSETQ. The DNA of the CDR3 is TGCGCCAGCAGCTTGAGGAATGGGGAGGAGCAGTTCTTC. Its protein product is CASSLRNGEEQFF.

There are a few counts of this clone. The chain employs TRBV11-2 and TRBJ1-1; no firm D call. From germline, CDR1 is SGHAT and CDR2 FQNNGV. Trimming removed 3 bases at V and 7 bases at J, with 12 bases between. There are 13 residues in the CDR3. CDR3 in amino acids: CASSFEFVHEAFF. The CDR3 DNA sequence: TGTGCCAGCAGCTTCGAATTCGTACATGAAGCTTTCTTT.

The chain links TRBV11-2 to TRBJ1-2; 9 bases match TRBD1. The trim removed 4 bases at V and 2 bases at J, leaving 2 bases unmatched. This CDR3 region has 14 residues. Per the germline V gene, CDR1 is SGHAT and CDR2 is FQNNGV. CDR3 DNA: TGTGCCAGCAGCTGGACAGGGGAGAACTATGGCTACACCTTC. Its protein is CASSWTGENYGYTF.

The chain joins TRBV6-1 to TRBJ1-2, with D uncertain. Germline CDR1 reads MNHNS; CDR2 reads SASEGT. The ends were cut back, 4 bases at V and 3 bases at J, with 21 bases in the middle. CDR3 length equals 17 residues. For the CDR3, the DNA is TGTGCCAGCAGTGGGAATACGGATTTTATCCAGGACTATGGCTACACCTTC. Its protein is CASSGNTDFIQDYGYTF.